This T cell receptor beta chain was observed in a study of T cells in tuberculosis. Study-wide results and caveats: Active tuberculosis patients had shorter CDR3-alpha; the beta difference was nonsignificant. Active tuberculosis alpha repertoires lay closer to GMM-specific TCRs than controls'.

The CDR3 has 16 amino acids. The trim removed 2 bases at V and 6 bases at J, leaving 11 bases unmatched. The V gene's germline CDR1 is MDHEN and CDR2 SYDVKM. On this clone itself: The antigen is unknown.

The method was immunoSEQ multiplex PCR; TCRdb's version includes in-frame clones alone and lacks a portion of them. This sample has 40,000 to 45,000 clones; around 94% occur once, and the top ten carry about 2%. The V call is TRBV28, the J call TRBJ2-3; TRBD2 aligns across 7 bases. The sample consisted of PBMCs. The TCR was taken from a donor aged 5 to 30 with latent tuberculosis or without tuberculosis infection. Some clones in this sample may be carry-over from other donors' samples. The CDR3 DNA follows: TGTGCCAGCAGTTTACCCATTGGGGAGGGTGTGGATACGCAGTATTTT. Translated: CASSLPIGEGVDTQYF. Based on the CDR3 plus reference TRBV28 and TRBJ2-3, the full variable domain is DVKVTQSSRYLVKRTGEKVFLECVQDMDHENMFWYRQDPGLGLRLIYFSYDVKMKEKGDIPEGYSVSREKKERFSLILESASTNQTSMYLCASSLPIGEGVDTQYFGPGTRLTVL.